The 4 T cell receptor beta chains below were found in one sample sequenced in a study of CD8 T cells in Susac syndrome. Random hexamers primed reverse transcription of about 0.45 to 1 ug RNA. TCRdb independently ran MiXCR on the immunoSEQ multiplex PCR reads; one entry per CDR3 protein. The sample yields 250,000 to 300,000 distinct CDR3 sequences, roughly 85% seen once. Sequenced input: CD8+ T cells from PBMCs. Receptors were obtained from a human donor with multiple sclerosis.

This clonotype appeared a few times. The rearrangement uses TRBV27 and TRBJ2-7, with unresolved D. V was pared by 6 bases and J by 1 base, with 10 bases between. Germline CDR1 is MNHEY and CDR2 is SMNVEV (reference sequence). The length of the CDR3 is 13 residues. This chain's CDR3 is CASSHGTSYEQYF. The CDR3 nucleotides read TGTGCCAGCAGCCACGGAACTTCCTACGAGCAGTACTTC.

The rearrangement joins TRBV6-1 to TRBJ2-3; 7 nucleotides agree with TRBD2. The CDR3 covers 18 residues. CDR1 and CDR2 (germline): MNHNS, SASEGT. The trim removed 5 bases at V and 6 bases at J, leaving 20 bases unmatched. CDR3 in amino acids: CASSPSGRAQEGTDTQYF. Here the CDR3 DNA reads TGTGCCAGCAGTCCTAGCGGCAGGGCCCAAGAGGGGACGGATACGCAGTATTTT.

The genes are TRBV7-9 and TRBJ1-5, with a weak D call TRBD1 (5 bases). CDR1 and CDR2 (germline): SEHNR, FQNEAQ (reference sequence). V shed 5 bases and J shed 6 bases, with 14 bases lying between them. The CDR3 is made up of 14 amino acids. The CDR3: CASSGQEMGQPQHF. The CDR3 coding sequence is TGTGCCAGCAGCGGACAAGAGATGGGTCAGCCCCAGCATTTT.

The genes are TRBV11-2 and TRBJ2-7; maybe TRBD1 (5 bases). The V gene's germline CDR1 is SGHAT and CDR2 FQNNGV. Trimming removed 1 base at V and 9 bases at J, with 19 bases between. The length of the CDR3 is 15 residues. The CDR3 protein is CASSLVPGSEDGQYF. CDR3 coding DNA: TGTGCCAGCAGCTTAGTTCCAGGGTCAGAAGACGGGCAGTACTTC.